This T cell receptor (beta chain) stems from a study of cytomegalovirus exposure and HLA in healthy donors. Germline V gives CDR1 SGHTS, CDR2 YDEGEE. The V and J ends lost 6 bases and 4 bases, in that order; junction bases with no gene match: 9. This CDR3 spans 17 amino acids. Primers for the PCR totalled 60 Vbeta and 13 Jbeta. Data came from immunoSEQ multiplex PCR; TCRdb stores just in-frame clones and leaves some out. Of around 91,000 clones in the sample, approximately 86% are singletons; the top ten hold approximately 9.2%. This chain joins TRBV5-8 and TRBJ2-1, with 14 bases lining up with TRBD2. The sequence was obtained from a young man in good health and CMV-seropositive. The specimen was PBMCs. CDR3 amino acids: CASKGLAGEGIYNEQFF. The CDR3 coding sequence is TGTGCCAGCAAGGGACTAGCGGGAGAAGGGATATACAATGAGCAGTTCTTC.